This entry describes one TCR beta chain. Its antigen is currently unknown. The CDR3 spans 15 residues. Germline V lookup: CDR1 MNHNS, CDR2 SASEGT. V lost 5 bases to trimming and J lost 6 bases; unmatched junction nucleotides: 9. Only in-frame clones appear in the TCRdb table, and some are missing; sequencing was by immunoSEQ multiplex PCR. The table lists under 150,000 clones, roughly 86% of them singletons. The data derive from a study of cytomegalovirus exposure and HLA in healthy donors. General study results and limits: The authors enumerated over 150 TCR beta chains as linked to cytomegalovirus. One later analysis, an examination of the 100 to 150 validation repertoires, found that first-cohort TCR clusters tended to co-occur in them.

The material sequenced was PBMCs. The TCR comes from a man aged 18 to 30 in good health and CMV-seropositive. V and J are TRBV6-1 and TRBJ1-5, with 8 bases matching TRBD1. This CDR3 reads CASSPLGGTGQPQHF. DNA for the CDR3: TGTGCCAGCAGTCCCCTGGGGGGGACAGGTCAGCCCCAGCATTTT.